The entry below describes one T cell receptor (beta chain). Recovered participants had two consecutive negative NP/OP PCR tests, healthcare professional clearance, or symptom resolution. This entry is derived from a study of blood T cell repertoires in COVID-19. Turning to the study itself: The samples span acute and convalescent COVID-19 from the United States, Italy and Spain.

Profiling relied on immunoSEQ multiplex PCR, and the TCRdb table lists in-frame clones only, not all of them. The repertoire includes some 300,000 clones, over 75% of them detected once, and about 4% sits in the top ten. Germline V CDR1 and CDR2: LNHNV, YYDKDF (reference sequence). With 1 base clipped from V and 4 bases from J, the junction kept 11 bases outside the gene matches. This CDR3 has 18 residues. The genes are TRBV15 and TRBJ1-2; TRBD1 aligns across 11 bases. This receptor was identified in a man aged 25 to 40 who had recovered from COVID-19. Sequencing was performed on PBMCs or T cells enriched from blood (not recorded which). The CDR3 region is CATSRGGRTGGYVYGYTF. CDR3 nucleotide sequence: TGTGCCACCAGCAGAGGGGGCCGGACAGGGGGCTATGTCTATGGCTACACCTTC.